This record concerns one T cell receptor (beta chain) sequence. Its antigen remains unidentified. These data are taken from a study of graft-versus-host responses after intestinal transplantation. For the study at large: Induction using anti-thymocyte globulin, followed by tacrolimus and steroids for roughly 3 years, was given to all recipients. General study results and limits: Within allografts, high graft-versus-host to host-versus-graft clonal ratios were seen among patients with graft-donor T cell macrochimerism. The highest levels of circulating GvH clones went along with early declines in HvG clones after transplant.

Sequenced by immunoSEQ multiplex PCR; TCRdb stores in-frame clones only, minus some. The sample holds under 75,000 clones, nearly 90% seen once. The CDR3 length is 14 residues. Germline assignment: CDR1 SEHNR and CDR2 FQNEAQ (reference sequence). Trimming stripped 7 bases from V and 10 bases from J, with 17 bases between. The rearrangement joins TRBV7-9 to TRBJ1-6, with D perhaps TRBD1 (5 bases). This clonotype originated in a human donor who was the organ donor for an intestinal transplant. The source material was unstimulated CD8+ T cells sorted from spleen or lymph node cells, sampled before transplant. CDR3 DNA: TGTGCCAGCACCAACCCGGGGGGGGGATCACCCCTCCACTTT. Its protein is CASTNPGGGSPLHF.